The 9 T cell receptor beta chains below were found in one sample sequenced in a study of T cells after somatic rescue of genetic block. Generated by immunoSEQ multiplex PCR, the TCRdb table keeps only in-frame clones and is missing some. Counted here are under 15,000 clones, 65% to 85% occurring once; the ten biggest clones make up 15% to 20%. The sequenced sample consisted of peripheral blood mononuclear cells (PBMCs). The origin of the receptors is a boy aged 5-17 years.

This clone was recorded once. The chain uses TRBV11-2 and TRBJ2-7, with D uncertain. Per germline, CDR1 SGHAT and CDR2 FQNNGV. Trimming removed 1 base at V and 2 bases at J, with 9 bases between. This CDR3 spans 14 amino acids. The CDR3 DNA reads TGTGCCAGCAGCTTAGTCGGTTTACCCTACGAGCAGTACTTC. It encodes CASSLVGLPYEQYF.

The gene calls are TRBV10-3 and TRBJ1-1; 7 bases are shared with TRBD1. CDR1 and CDR2 (germline): ENHRY, SYGVKD. J was trimmed by 1 base and V by 7 bases; bases with no gene match: 6. The CDR3 is made up of 14 amino acids. The CDR3 bases are TGTGCCATCAACCGACAGGGCCCGAACACTGAAGCTTTCTTT. It yields the protein CAINRQGPNTEAFF.

V is TRBV28 and J is TRBJ2-1, with TRBD2 as a possible D gene (6 bases). The germline CDR1 and CDR2 sequences are MDHEN and SYDVKM. The V and J ends lost 5 bases and 11 bases respectively, with 19 bases between them. CDR3 length equals 14 residues. The DNA of the CDR3 is TGTGCCAGCAGTCCCACCCCCCCGGGGGTTAAGCAGTTCTTC. Translating gives CASSPTPPGVKQFF.

Within the sample, this clone is medium-sized. V is TRBV7-6 and J is TRBJ2-7; 13 nucleotides match TRBD2. Germline CDR1 reads SGHVS; CDR2 reads FNYEAQ. This CDR3 is built from 15 residues. Trimming at V came to 5 bases and at J to 2 bases, leaving 3 bases not matched to a gene. CDR3 sequence: CASSPGLAGAYEQYF. The CDR3 bases are TGTGCCAGCAGCCCCGGACTAGCGGGAGCCTACGAGCAGTACTTC.

V and J are TRBV6-6 and TRBJ2-7; possible D gene TRBD2, 6 bases. V lost 5 bases and J lost 2, with 13 bases in between. The CDR3 is made up of 14 amino acids. Per the germline V gene, CDR1 is MNHNY and CDR2 is SVGAGI (reference sequence). The CDR3 DNA follows: TGTGCCAGCAGTCCCTGGACGGGGGCCTACGAGCAGTACTTC. This encodes CASSPWTGAYEQYF.

V gene TRBV5-1 combines with J gene TRBJ1-3, with 8 bases identical to TRBD1. V lost 1 base, J lost 3 bases, and 6 bases stayed unmatched. This CDR3 has 16 amino acids. The germline V gene encodes CDR1 SGHRS and CDR2 YFSETQ. CDR3 sequence reads: CASSLTQGANGNTIYF. The CDR3 DNA reads TGCGCCAGCAGCTTGACCCAGGGGGCGAATGGAAACACCATATATTTT.

This clone was detected only once. The V and J genes are TRBV7-9 and TRBJ2-7, with D unresolved. CDR3 length: 14 residues. The germline gives CDR1 SEHNR, CDR2 FQNEAQ (reference sequence). Between the trimmed V and J ends, which lost 2 bases and 1 base, there was a span of 9 bases. This CDR3 reads CASSLPGGSYEQYF. The CDR3, as DNA: TGTGCCAGCAGCTTACCCGGCGGATCCTACGAGCAGTACTTC.

This clone is medium-sized (0.01 to 0.1%) within its sample. This chain links TRBV7-3 with TRBJ2-7; TRBD1 aligns across 8 bases. The CDR3 contains 13 residues. The trim removed 5 bases at V and 6 bases at J, leaving 6 bases unmatched. Germline V gene lookup returns CDR1 SGHTA and CDR2 FQGTGA. The CDR3 bases are TGTGCCAGCAGCCAAGACAGGGGTGGCGAGCAGTACTTC. Residues: CASSQDRGGEQYF.

This clone has only a few counts. The chain uses TRBV4-1 and TRBJ2-7, with TRBD1 as a possible D gene (6 bases). Germline values: CDR1 MGHRA, CDR2 YSYEKL. The ends were cut back, 1 base at V and 2 bases at J, with 12 bases in the middle. This CDR3 is 15 amino acids long. CDR3 protein: CASSQGIQGPYEQYF. CDR3 DNA: TGCGCCAGCAGCCAAGGAATACAGGGACCCTACGAGCAGTACTTC.